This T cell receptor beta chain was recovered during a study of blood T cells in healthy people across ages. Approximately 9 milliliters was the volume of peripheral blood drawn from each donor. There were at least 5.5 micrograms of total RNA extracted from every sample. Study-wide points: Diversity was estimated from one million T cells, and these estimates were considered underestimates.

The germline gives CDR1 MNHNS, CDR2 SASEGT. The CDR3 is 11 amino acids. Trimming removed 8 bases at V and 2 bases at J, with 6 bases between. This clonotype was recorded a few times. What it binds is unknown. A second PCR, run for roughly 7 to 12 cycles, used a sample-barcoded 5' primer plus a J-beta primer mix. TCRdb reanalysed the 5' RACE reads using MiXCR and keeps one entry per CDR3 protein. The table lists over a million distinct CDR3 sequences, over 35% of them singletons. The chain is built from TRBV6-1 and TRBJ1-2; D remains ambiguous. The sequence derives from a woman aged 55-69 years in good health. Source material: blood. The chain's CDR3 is CASADNYGYTF. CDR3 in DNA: TGTGCCAGCGCAGACAACTATGGCTACACCTTC.